A selection of T cell receptor beta chains follows, all from one sample in a study of blood T cell repertoires in COVID-19. Repertoires were generated with immunoSEQ multiplex PCR, while TCRdb's copy carries only in-frame clones and drops some. The sample carries some 97,000 clones, approximately 86% recorded once. Specimen: peripheral blood. These TCRs come from a man aged 45-65 years with active or convalescent COVID-19. CDR3s include the opening cysteine and the closing phenylalanine or tryptophan. A D gene is named only where the DNA matches it firmly.

v_call: TRBV28; d_call: TRBD1; j_call: TRBJ1-3; cdr3_nt: TGTGCCAGCAGTCACGAGAACAGGGGTGTAAACACCATATATTTT; cdr3_aa: CASSHENRGVNTIYF
v_call: TRBV27; d_call: TRBD1; j_call: TRBJ1-2; cdr3_nt: TGTGCCAGCAGTTCGGCAGGGACAGGGGTGTCTGGCTACACCTTC; cdr3_aa: CASSSAGTGVSGYTF
v_call: TRBV7-9; d_call: .; j_call: TRBJ2-5; cdr3_nt: TGTGCCAGCAGCCAGGGGGGCCCAGAGACCCAGTACTTC; cdr3_aa: CASSQGGPETQYF
v_call: TRBV7-8; d_call: .; j_call: TRBJ1-2; cdr3_nt: TGTGCCAGCAGTCCCGGGGGACCTCTTCATGGCTACACCTTC; cdr3_aa: CASSPGGPLHGYTF
v_call: TRBV30; d_call: .; j_call: TRBJ2-4; cdr3_nt: TGTGCCTGGAGTGCCTGGGGGGGCACAATTCAGTACTTC; cdr3_aa: CAWSAWGGTIQYF
v_call: TRBV20-1; d_call: .; j_call: TRBJ2-7; cdr3_nt: TGCAGTGCTAGAAATACAGGAGAGCAGTACTTC; cdr3_aa: CSARNTGEQYF
v_call: TRBV10-3; d_call: TRBD1; j_call: TRBJ1-2; cdr3_nt: TGTGCCATCAGTGAGGGGCAGGGGGAAGGCTACACCTTC; cdr3_aa: CAISEGQGEGYTF
v_call: TRBV15; d_call: TRBD2; j_call: TRBJ2-4; cdr3_nt: TGTGCCACCAGCAGAGACTCCAGCGGGGACAAAAACATTCAGTACTTC; cdr3_aa: CATSRDSSGDKNIQYF
v_call: TRBV10-1; d_call: TRBD2; j_call: TRBJ2-3; cdr3_nt: TGCGCCAGCAGTGACACGGGACTAGCGCCAGATACGCAGTATTTT; cdr3_aa: CASSDTGLAPDTQYF
v_call: TRBV5-4; d_call: .; j_call: TRBJ2-7; cdr3_nt: TGTGCCAGCAGCCAACCCCTCGGGGTCGAGCAGTACTTC; cdr3_aa: CASSQPLGVEQYF